Shown below are 30 T cell receptor beta chains from a single sample sequenced in a study of patients and donors after allogeneic stem cell transplantation. TCRdb re-called the RT-PCR reads with MiXCR, one entry per CDR3 protein. The repertoire has around 31,000 distinct CDR3 sequences, nearly 7% of them found once; the top ten carry about 35%. The sample consisted of blood, either unsorted or a sorted T cell fraction (not recorded which). These receptors were collected from a human donor who was either an allogeneic HSCT recipient or a stem cell or donor lymphocyte infusion donor (not recorded which). It is not recorded whose cells these are; they may come from a transplant donor.

This clonotype showed up just a few times. The genes are TRBV10-3 and TRBJ2-2; D possibly uses TRBD1 or TRBD2 (7 bases each). V was pared by 11 bases and J by 5 bases, with 15 bases between. Germline V gene sequence: CDR1 ENHRY, CDR2 SYGVKD. This CDR3 has 13 amino acids. CDR3 sequence (DNA): TGTGCCGCGGGACAGCGGGAAACCGGGGAGCTGTTTTTT. This encodes CAAGQRETGELFF.

This clonotype was counted ten times or more. The V call is TRBV11-2, the J call TRBJ2-3; the D is unclear. CDR1 is SGHAT and CDR2 is FQNNGV in the germline V gene. V dropped 1 base and J dropped 6 bases, with 8 bases sitting between them. CDR3 length: 13 amino acids. The CDR3 coding sequence is TGTGCCAGCAGCTTAGGAAGGACGGATACGCAGTATTTT. Its protein is CASSLGRTDTQYF.

The chain has TRBV20-1 and TRBJ2-1; D unclear. V shed 1 base and J shed 3 bases, with 16 bases lying between them. In germline, CDR1 is DFQATT, CDR2 SNEGSKA (reference sequence). The CDR3 totals 16 residues. The DNA for the CDR3 is TGCAGTGCTAGAGCCTACTCCGCGACTGTCTACAATGAGCAGTTCTTC. It encodes CSARAYSATVYNEQFF.

This clonotype was observed many times. The V call is TRBV30, the J call TRBJ2-1; maybe TRBD2 (6 bases). Trimming stripped 0 bases from V and 4 bases from J, with 16 bases between. There are 16 residues in the CDR3. In germline, CDR1 is GTSNPN, CDR2 SVGIG (reference sequence). The CDR3 here is CAWSVRGWGIYNEQFF. The DNA for the CDR3 is TGTGCCTGGAGTGTACGGGGGTGGGGAATTTACAATGAGCAGTTCTTC.

The chain has TRBV3-1 and TRBJ2-7; weak D call: TRBD2 (5 bases). Trimming pared 1 base from V and 6 bases from J, leaving 13 bases between. This CDR3 region has 14 residues. Germline loops: CDR1 LGHDT, CDR2 YNNKEL (reference sequence). The CDR3 loop is CASSQVGLASEQYF. The CDR3 bases are TGTGCCAGCAGCCAAGTAGGCCTAGCTTCCGAGCAGTACTTC.

The chain carries TRBV30 and TRBJ2-3, with D possibly matching TRBD2 (5 bases). The length of the CDR3 is 13 residues. CDR1 is GTSNPN and CDR2 is SVGIG in the germline V gene (reference sequence). V was trimmed by 2 bases and J by 3 bases, leaving 9 bases between them. The CDR3, as DNA: TGTGCCTGGAGTAGACGGGGAACAGATACGCAGTATTTT. It is translated as CAWSRRGTDTQYF.

On this clonotype: This clone may be a read error of a much larger clone one base away. The rearrangement links TRBV3-1 to TRBJ2-7; TRBD2 agrees at 13 bases. V dropped 8 bases and J dropped 8; count of bases not matched to a gene: 9. This CDR3 has 14 residues. Germline CDR1 reads LGHDT; CDR2 reads YNNKEL (reference sequence). The CDR3 spells CASGPGLAGRQQYF. The CDR3 nucleotides are TGTGCCAGCGGCCCGGGACTAGCGGGAAGGCAGCAGTACTTC.

There are many counts of this clonotype. The genes are TRBV10-3 and TRBJ2-3; D ambiguous. V was clipped by 3 bases and J by 0 bases, with 7 bases between them. The CDR3 covers 14 residues. The germline CDR1 and CDR2 sequences are ENHRY and SYGVKD. The CDR3 sequence: CAISDQASTDTQYF. CDR3 nucleotide sequence: TGTGCCATCAGTGATCAAGCTAGCACAGATACGCAGTATTTT.

CDR3 in amino acids: CASSSSSGSTFEETQYF. CDR3 sequence (DNA): TGCGCCAGCAGTTCGTCTAGCGGGAGTACTTTCGAGGAGACCCAGTACTTC. The chain has TRBV10-2 and TRBJ2-5; 10 bases agree with TRBD2. Per the germline V gene, CDR1 is WSHSY and CDR2 is SAAADI. The length of the CDR3 is 17 residues. The V and J ends lost 5 bases and 5 bases, in that order; junction bases with no gene match: 14.

The table lists this clonotype with a count of one. The rearrangement joins TRBV9 to TRBJ2-1, with 8 bases that match TRBD1. J lost 6 bases, V lost 5 bases, and 10 bases had no gene match. Germline CDR1 is SGDLS and CDR2 is YYNGEE. There are 15 residues in the CDR3. The CDR3 nucleotides are TGTGCCAGCAGTCCTGTGACAGGGGCGCCCAATGAGCAGTTCTTC. Translated, it gives CASSPVTGAPNEQFF.

This clonotype was counted many times. The chain uses TRBV5-1 and TRBJ2-3; 10 nucleotides match TRBD2. The CDR3 totals 16 residues. Germline assignment: CDR1 SGHRS and CDR2 YFSETQ. V lost 0 bases and J lost 0; bases outside the gene matches: 1. CDR3 bases: TGCGCCAGCAGCTTGGGACTAGCGGGCAGCACAGATACGCAGTATTTT. Protein: CASSLGLAGSTDTQYF.

This clonotype was found many times. The chain carries TRBV5-6 and TRBJ2-7, with TRBD2 identical over 8 bases. Germline loops: CDR1 SGHDT, CDR2 YYEEEE. The CDR3 totals 15 residues. Losses at the gene ends were 4 bases for V and 2 bases for J; bases not matched to a gene: 8. The CDR3 region is CASSLPGLAAYEQYF. CDR3 DNA: TGTGCCAGCAGCCTCCCCGGACTAGCTGCCTACGAGCAGTACTTC.

V and J are TRBV18 and TRBJ2-1; D remains unclear. V was cut by 2 bases and J by 8 bases, with 10 bases left in between. This CDR3 region has 13 residues. Germline V CDR1 and CDR2: KGHSH, LQKENI. CDR3 coding DNA: TGTGCCAGCTCACCAGGGAACAACGATGAGCAGTTCTTC. Encoded protein: CASSPGNNDEQFF.

The gene calls are TRBV19 and TRBJ2-2; the match to TRBD2 covers 14 bases. V was clipped by 7 bases and J by 7 bases; unmatched bases: 17. The CDR3 extends over 19 amino acids. CDR1 is LNHDA and CDR2 is SQIVND in the germline V gene (reference sequence). The CDR3 bases are TGTGCCAGTACCGGGGGCCGGAGACTAGCGGGAGGGCCGGACGGGGAGCTGTTTTTT. Residues: CASTGGRRLAGGPDGELFF.

This rearrangement joins TRBV6-5 to TRBJ2-3, with TRBD2 identical over 9 bases. V gave up 4 bases and J gave up 4 bases; unmatched junction bases: 9. Germline lookup yields CDR1 MNHEY and CDR2 SVGAGI. The CDR3 consists of 16 residues. CDR3 residues: CASSFRSGSRPDTQYF. CDR3 nucleotides: TGTGCCAGCAGTTTCCGTAGCGGGAGCCGCCCAGATACGCAGTATTTT.

This clonotype appeared a few times. This rearrangement joins TRBV19 to TRBJ2-2; D possibly matches TRBD1 or TRBD2 (5 bases each). This CDR3 has 12 amino acids. Germline V gives CDR1 LNHDA, CDR2 SQIVND (reference sequence). V was clipped by 8 bases and J by 6 bases, with 10 bases between them. CDR3 in amino acids: CASPGTAGELFF. The CDR3 nucleotides read TGTGCCAGTCCCGGGACGGCCGGGGAGCTGTTTTTT.

The chain couples TRBV4-2 to TRBJ2-2; 9 bases fit TRBD1. The CDR3 is made up of 15 amino acids. J gave up 6 bases and V 8 bases, and 10 bases lay outside the gene matches. Germline V gene data show CDR1 as LGHNA and CDR2 as YNFKEQ. CDR3 nucleotides: TGTGCCAGCGGTCCGGGACAGGGAGTCGCCGGGGAGCTGTTTTTT. Its translation: CASGPGQGVAGELFF.

This clonotype has a count of ten or more. CDR3 DNA: TGCAGTGTGCTAAAGAGGGTGACAGGCTTAATGAACACTGAAGCTTTCTTT. Protein: CSVLKRVTGLMNTEAFF. The rearrangement joins TRBV20-1 to TRBJ1-1; D might be TRBD1 (6 bases). V gave up 7 bases and J gave up 0 bases, with 24 bases separating them. Germline-derived CDR1 and CDR2 are DFQATT and SNEGSKA (reference sequence). CDR3 length: 17 residues.

This clonotype is categorized as medium-sized. This chain joins TRBV7-9 and TRBJ1-1; 9 nucleotides align to TRBD1. The CDR3 loop spans 13 amino acids. V was clipped by 1 base and J by 8 bases; unmatched bases: 2. Germline V CDR1 and CDR2: SEHNR, FQNEAQ (reference sequence). This CDR3 is CASSLEQGAEAFF. The CDR3 DNA reads as TGTGCCAGCAGCTTAGAACAGGGGGCCGAAGCTTTCTTT.

This clonotype showed up many times. V and J are TRBV3-1 and TRBJ1-3; no clear D. CDR3 size: 16 residues. Germline V gives CDR1 LGHDT, CDR2 YNNKEL (reference sequence). V lost 3 bases, J lost 6 bases, and 18 bases lay in between. In nucleotides, the CDR3 is TGTGCCAGCAGCCATCGAATGGTCACTTCTCCAAACACCATATATTTT. It translates to CASSHRMVTSPNTIYF.

This clonotype was recorded many times. The gene calls are TRBV29-1 and TRBJ2-1, with D maybe TRBD2 (6 bases). In germline, CDR1 is SQVTM, CDR2 ANQGSEA. V lost 1 base and J 5 bases, leaving 24 bases between the germline ends. The CDR3 is 18 amino acids. The CDR3 nucleotides read TGCAGCGTTGAAGGACTAGTTACGGTCTACGGGCTGAACAATGAGCAGTTCTTC. Translation: CSVEGLVTVYGLNNEQFF.

This clonotype was found a few times. V gene TRBV12-3 or TRBV12-4 combines with J gene TRBJ2-7, with TRBD2 matching 9 bases. The CDR3 runs 18 residues. J gave up 0 bases and V 7 bases, and 16 bases lay outside the gene matches. The CDR3 loop is CASTPGGSGSQGSYEQYF. CDR3 bases: TGTGCCAGCACCCCCGGTGGTAGCGGGAGTCAGGGCTCCTACGAGCAGTACTTC.

The sample holds a few counts of this clonotype. An end of the junction differs from the germline gene, which may be a read error. The CDR3 is CASTRTSGSFEQYF. DNA for the CDR3: TGTGCCAGCACCCGGACTAGCGGGTCCTTCGAGCAGTACTTC. The chain uses TRBV6-5 and TRBJ2-7; 11 bases are shared with TRBD2. CDR3 length: 14 residues. Germline CDR1 reads MNHEY; CDR2 reads SVGAGI.

This clonotype is categorized as medium-sized. V usage is TRBV12-3 or TRBV12-4 and J usage is TRBJ2-7; the match to TRBD2 covers 8 bases. CDR3 length: 13 amino acids. Trimming removed 5 bases from V and 6 bases from J; junction bases left unmatched: 6. The CDR3 DNA reads as TGTGCCAGCAGTAGAGGACTAGCTGCCGAGCAGTACTTC. Encoded protein: CASSRGLAAEQYF.

This clonotype was detected ten times or more. The V and J genes are TRBV12-3 or TRBV12-4 and TRBJ2-1, with 15 bases that match TRBD2. The CDR3 extends over 15 amino acids. Germline trimming cut 7 bases from V and 9 bases from J; bases unmatched to any gene: 7. The CDR3 sequence is CASISGTSGRSEQFF. CDR3 nucleotide sequence: TGTGCCAGCATCTCCGGGACTAGCGGGAGGAGTGAGCAGTTCTTC.

This clonotype appeared many times. This chain joins TRBV27 and TRBJ2-1; 7 nucleotides line up with TRBD2. The CDR3 sequence is 14 residues long. Trimming at V came to 6 bases and at J to 5 bases, leaving 7 bases not matched to a gene. Per germline, CDR1 MNHEY and CDR2 SMNVEV (reference sequence). The CDR3 loop reads CASSHGLVHNEQFF. Here the CDR3 DNA reads TGTGCCAGCAGCCACGGACTAGTACACAATGAGCAGTTCTTC.

This clonotype was seen ten or more times. V and J are TRBV7-2 and TRBJ2-1; D possibly matches TRBD1 or TRBD2 (6 bases each). CDR1 and CDR2 from the germline V gene are SGHTA and FQGNSA. The CDR3 sequence is 15 residues long. V was pared by 8 bases and J by 0 bases, with 14 bases between. The CDR3 spells CASCQGRGSYNEQFF. CDR3 in DNA: TGTGCCAGCTGCCAGGGGCGGGGCTCCTACAATGAGCAGTTCTTC.

The chain joins TRBV28 to TRBJ2-7; perhaps TRBD2 as D (5 bases). The CDR3 length is 12 residues. Germline values: CDR1 MDHEN, CDR2 SYDVKM. Trimming took 3 bases from V and 6 from J, leaving 9 bases between them. Here the CDR3 reads CASSFLGAEQYF. CDR3 nucleotides: TGTGCCAGCAGTTTCCTGGGAGCCGAGCAGTACTTC.

This clonotype has ten or more counts. The gene calls are TRBV6-2 or TRBV6-3 and TRBJ2-7; TRBD1 agrees at 9 bases. This CDR3 contains 14 residues. Germline CDR1 is MNHEY and CDR2 is SVGEGT. V was pared by 6 bases and J by 4 bases, with 7 bases of the junction left unmatched. As DNA, the CDR3 is TGTGCCAGCAGCGGGACAGGGTCAAATTACGAGCAGTACTTC. Protein sequence: CASSGTGSNYEQYF.

This clonotype came up many times. CDR3 loop: CASSFDPGATETQYF. For the CDR3, the DNA is TGTGCCAGCAGCTTTGATCCTGGGGCGACAGAGACCCAGTACTTC. The chain joins TRBV7-6 to TRBJ2-5; maybe TRBD1 (5 bases). Between the trimmed V and J ends, which lost 3 bases and 4 bases, there was a span of 15 bases. CDR1 and CDR2 from the germline V gene are SGHVS and FNYEAQ. This CDR3 contains 15 residues.